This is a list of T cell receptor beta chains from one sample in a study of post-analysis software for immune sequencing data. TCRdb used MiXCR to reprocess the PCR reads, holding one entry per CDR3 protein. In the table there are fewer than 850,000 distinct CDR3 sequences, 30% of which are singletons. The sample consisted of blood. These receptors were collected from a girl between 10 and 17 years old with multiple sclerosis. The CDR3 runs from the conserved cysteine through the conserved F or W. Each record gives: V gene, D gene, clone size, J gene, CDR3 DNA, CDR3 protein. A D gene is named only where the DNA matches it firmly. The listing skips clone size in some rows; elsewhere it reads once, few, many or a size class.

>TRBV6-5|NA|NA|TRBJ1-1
TGTGCCAGCAGTTCCCCATCGGGGGGGCCCCCCATGAACACTGAAGCTTTCTTT
CASSSPSGGPPMNTEAFF
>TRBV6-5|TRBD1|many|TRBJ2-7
TGTGCCACCTCGCGACAGGGTGTGACCTACGAGCAGTACTTC
CATSRQGVTYEQYF
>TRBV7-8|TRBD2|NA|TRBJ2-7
TGTGCCAGCAGACCGACTAGCGGGAGGGCGGGAGAGCAGTACTTC
CASRPTSGRAGEQYF
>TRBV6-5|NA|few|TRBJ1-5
TGTGCCAACAGTTACAAGTTGGGGAGCAATCAGCCCCAGCATTTT
CANSYKLGSNQPQHF
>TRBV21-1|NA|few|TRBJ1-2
TGTGCCAGCCACCGGGGTGCAGGGGGTCCCGACTATGGCTACACCTTC
CASHRGAGGPDYGYTF
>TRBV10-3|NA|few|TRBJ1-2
TGTGCCATCAGTGACAACGAATTCTATGGCTACACCTTC
CAISDNEFYGYTF
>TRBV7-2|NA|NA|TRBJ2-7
TGTGCCAGCAGCCCCGGCAGGGATTCGATAAGTAACGAGCAGTACTTC
CASSPGRDSISNEQYF
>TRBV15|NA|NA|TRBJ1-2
TGTGCCACCGACGGTGGGAACTATGGCTACACCTTC
CATDGGNYGYTF
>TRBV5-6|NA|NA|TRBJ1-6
TGTGCCAGCAGCTTGGGGTCGCGCGGTTCACCCCTCCACTTT
CASSLGSRGSPLHF
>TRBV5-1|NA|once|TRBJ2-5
TGCGCCAGCAGCTTCTACGGGGAAGAGACCCAGTACTTC
CASSFYGEETQYF
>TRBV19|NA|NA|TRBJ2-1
TGTGCCAGTAGTATAAGTATCAGGAGGAGCTCCTACAATGAGCAGTTCTTC
CASSISIRRSSYNEQFF
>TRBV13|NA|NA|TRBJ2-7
TGTGCCAGCAGCCCAGATTCCGGGAGAGATTACGAGCAGTACTTC
CASSPDSGRDYEQYF
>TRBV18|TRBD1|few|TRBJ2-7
TGTGCCAGCTCAACCATCGGGACAGGGTCCGACGAGCAGTACTTC
CASSTIGTGSDEQYF
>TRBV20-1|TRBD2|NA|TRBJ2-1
TGCAGTGCTGGCCGGACTAGCGGGGTTTATGAGCAGTTCTTC
CSAGRTSGVYEQFF
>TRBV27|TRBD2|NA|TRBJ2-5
TGTGCCAGCAGTCTACTAGCGGGAGGACTCTGGGAGCAGTACTTC
CASSLLAGGLWEQYF
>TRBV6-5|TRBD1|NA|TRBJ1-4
TGTGCCAGCAGTACTGCAACGACAGGGAGGGGGAGGAAACTGTTTTTT
CASSTATTGRGRKLFF
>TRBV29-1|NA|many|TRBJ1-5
TGCAGCGTCAGGGACGGCAGCAATCAGCCCCAGCATTTT
CSVRDGSNQPQHF
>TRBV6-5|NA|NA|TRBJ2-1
TGTGCCAGCAGCCGCTCTCGGGTTCTTAACGCGGTAGAGCAGTTCTTC
CASSRSRVLNAVEQFF
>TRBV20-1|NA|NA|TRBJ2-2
TGCAGTGGACTGAACACCGGGGAGCTGTTTTTT
CSGLNTGELFF
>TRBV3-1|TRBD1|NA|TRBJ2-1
TGTGCCAGCAGCCAAGAGGGGACAGGGGTGAGGGATGAGCAGTTCTTC
CASSQEGTGVRDEQFF
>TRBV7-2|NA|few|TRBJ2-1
TGTGCCAGCAGCTTAGTTCCTGGGGATGAGCAGTTCTTC
CASSLVPGDEQFF
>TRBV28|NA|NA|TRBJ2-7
TGTGCCAGCAGTTTGGAACAGGCTGGCCACGAGCAGTACTTC
CASSLEQAGHEQYF
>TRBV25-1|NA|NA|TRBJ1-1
TGTGCCAGCAGTGAAAGCCCGACTCCGGGCACTGAAGCTTTCTTT
CASSESPTPGTEAFF
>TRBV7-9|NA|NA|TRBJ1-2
TGTGCCAGCAGCTTAGGGCAGGGCGTCAACTATGGCTACACCTTC
CASSLGQGVNYGYTF
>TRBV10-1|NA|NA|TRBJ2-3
TGCGCCAGCAGCCCCCGCCGGGCGCAGGCGTCGAACGACACAGATACGCAGTATTTT
CASSPRRAQASNDTDTQYF
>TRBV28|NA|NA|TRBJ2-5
TGTGCCAGCAGGGCCGGGGCGACCCAGTACTTC
CASRAGATQYF